These 20 T cell receptor beta chains originate from one sample sequenced in a study of blood T cell repertoires in COVID-19. TCRdb's copy holds only in-frame clones and misses some; the assay was immunoSEQ multiplex PCR. The table records under 95,000 clones, roughly 91% of them present only once. Sequenced input: peripheral blood. The source of these receptors is a woman at least 80 years old with acute or convalescent COVID-19.

The chain has TRBV5-4 and TRBJ2-7; 7 bases agree with TRBD2. The trim removed 4 bases at V and 6 bases at J, leaving 10 bases unmatched. CDR1 SGHNT and CDR2 YYREEE come from the germline V gene (reference sequence). This CDR3 has 14 residues. The CDR3 DNA is TGTGCCAGCAGCCTCCAACCAACTAGCGCCGAGCAGTACTTC. Its translation is CASSLQPTSAEQYF.

This rearrangement joins TRBV2 to TRBJ2-3; perhaps TRBD1 as D (7 bases). CDR1 is SNHLY, CDR2 FYNNEI, per germline. Trimming cost V 7 bases and J 3 bases, with 17 bases left between them. CDR3 length equals 15 residues. CDR3: CASTATGDSTDTQYF. CDR3 nucleotides: TGTGCCAGCACTGCTACGGGGGACAGTACAGATACGCAGTATTTT. Complete variable domain (other parts from reference TRBV2 and TRBJ2-3): EPEVTQTPSHQVTQMGQEVILRCVPISNHLYFYWYRQILGQKVEFLVSFYNNEISEKSEIFDDQFSVERPDGSNFTLKIRSTKLEDSAMYFCASTATGDSTDTQYFGPGTRLTVL.

This rearrangement joins TRBV7-3 to TRBJ2-1; 10 nucleotides agree with TRBD2. From germline, CDR1 is SGHTA and CDR2 FQGTGA. This CDR3 is built from 13 residues. The V segment lost 4 bases and the J segment 10 bases; nucleotides outside the gene matches: 4. In nucleotides, the CDR3 is TGTGCCAGCAGCTCCTCACTAGCGGGAGAGCAGTTCTTC. It encodes CASSSSLAGEQFF. Filled out from reference TRBV7-3 and TRBJ2-1, the complete variable domain reads GAGVSQTPSNKVTEKGKYVELRCDPISGHTALYWYRQSLGQGPEFLIYFQGTGAADDSGLPNDRFFAVRPEGSVSTLKIQRTERGDSAVYLCASSSSLAGEQFFGPGTRLTVL.

This chain connects TRBV3-1 (or the pseudogene TRBV3-2) to TRBJ2-1; 10 bases fit TRBD2. After removal of 7 bases from V and 4 bases from J, the junction contained 16 bases not matched to a gene. CDR3 size: 18 residues. Germline V lookup: CDR1 LGHDT, CDR2 YNNKEL (reference sequence). This CDR3 is CASTKGGSGTSVYNEQFF. The CDR3, as DNA: TGTGCCAGCACCAAAGGGGGTTCCGGGACTAGCGTATACAATGAGCAGTTCTTC.

The chain couples TRBV11-2 to TRBJ1-2, with D maybe TRBD1 (6 bases). Trimming left V 0 bases short and J 7 bases short, with 9 bases between. Germline V lookup: CDR1 SGHAT, CDR2 FQNNGV. The CDR3 contains 13 residues. Here the CDR3 DNA reads TGTGCCAGCAGCTTAGAACAGGGTTCTGGCTACACCTTC. It codes for CASSLEQGSGYTF.

This clone was detected a few times. The chain employs TRBV5-1 and TRBJ2-3; 13 bases match TRBD2. V was clipped by 4 bases and J by 6 bases; unmatched bases: 5. CDR3 size: 15 residues. The V gene's germline CDR1 is SGHRS and CDR2 YFSETQ. CDR3 protein: CASSPLAGGPDTQYF. Written as DNA, the CDR3 is TGCGCCAGCAGCCCACTAGCGGGAGGGCCTGATACGCAGTATTTT.

The rearrangement uses TRBV5-1 and TRBJ1-2; 9 bases are shared with TRBD1. The CDR3 contains 14 residues. Trimming cost V 0 bases and J 8 bases; bases outside gene matches: 5. CDR1 is SGHRS and CDR2 is YFSETQ in the germline V gene. The CDR3, as DNA: TGCGCCAGCAGCTTGGCCGGGACAGGGAGCGGCTACACCTTC. Translation gives CASSLAGTGSGYTF.

The chain joins TRBV2 to TRBJ1-1, with D perhaps matching TRBD1 (5 bases). CDR1 is SNHLY, CDR2 FYNNEI, per germline. This CDR3 comprises 13 residues. Trimming took 5 bases from V and 1 from J, leaving 8 bases between them. The CDR3 loop is CASSWGENTEAFF. For the CDR3, the DNA is TGTGCCAGCAGTTGGGGGGAGAACACTGAAGCTTTCTTT.

CDR3 sequence (DNA): TGTGCCAGTCAAGGGGGTATGAACACTGAAGCTTTCTTT. It translates to CASQGGMNTEAFF. V and J are TRBV19 and TRBJ1-1; tentative D call: TRBD1 (6 bases). Germline CDR1 is LNHDA and CDR2 is SQIVND (reference sequence). The CDR3 runs to 13 residues. V dropped 8 bases and J dropped 0 bases, with 10 bases sitting between them. Full variable domain (rest looked up from reference TRBV19 and TRBJ1-1): DGGITQSPKYLFRKEGQNVTLSCEQNLNHDAMYWYRQDPGQGLRLIYYSQIVNDFQKGDIAEGYSVSREKKESFPLTVTSAQKNPTAFYLCASQGGMNTEAFFGQGTRLTVV.

This chain uses TRBV9 with TRBJ2-1; TRBD2 matches 11 bases. The CDR3 runs 17 residues. Germline CDR1 and CDR2: SGDLS and YYNGEE. Trimming cost V 4 bases and J 7 bases; bases outside gene matches: 13. The CDR3 nucleotides are TGTGCCAGCAGCCTATCCATTAGCGGGAGGGCCGGAAATGAGCAGTTCTTC. Its protein product is CASSLSISGRAGNEQFF.

This clone showed up just once. This chain links TRBV11-2 with TRBJ2-1, with TRBD1 identical over 8 bases. The ends lost 3 bases at V and 0 bases at J; junction bases unmatched: 7. The CDR3 has 17 amino acids. The V gene's germline CDR1 is SGHAT and CDR2 FQNNGV. The CDR3: CASSLRQGTFSYNEQFF. The CDR3, as DNA: TGTGCCAGCAGCTTGAGACAGGGGACTTTCTCCTACAATGAGCAGTTCTTC.

This chain joins TRBV9 and TRBJ2-5; 8 positions match TRBD2. Per the germline V gene, CDR1 is SGDLS and CDR2 is YYNGEE. The CDR3 extends over 14 amino acids. The junction had 2 bases not matched to a gene; V was cut back by 2 bases and J by 2 bases. In DNA, the CDR3 is TGTGCCAGCAGCGTCATAGCGGGACAAGAGACCCAGTACTTC. Encoded protein: CASSVIAGQETQYF.

The CDR3 protein is CASSRDFTYEQYF. DNA for the CDR3: TGTGCCAGCAGCCGGGACTTCACCTACGAGCAGTACTTC. The chain joins TRBV2 to TRBJ2-7, with a possible D match to TRBD2 (6 bases). CDR3 length: 13 residues. CDR1 SNHLY and CDR2 FYNNEI come from the germline V gene. The germline V and J ends were trimmed by 6 bases and 2 bases, with 11 bases remaining between them.

The rearrangement links TRBV18 to TRBJ1-3; 9 nucleotides line up with TRBD1. Germline CDR1 and CDR2: KGHSH and LQKENI. This CDR3 has 16 amino acids. The ends lost 1 base at V and 4 bases at J; junction bases unmatched: 5. Here the CDR3 DNA reads TGTGCCAGCTCACCACAAGGGACAGGGTCCGGAAACACCATATATTTT. It encodes CASSPQGTGSGNTIYF. Complete variable domain (other parts from reference TRBV18 and TRBJ1-3): NAGVMQNPRHLVRRRGQEARLRCSPMKGHSHVYWYRQLPEEGLKFMVYLQKENIIDESGMPKERFSAEFPKEGPSILRIQQVVRGDSAAYFCASSPQGTGSGNTIYFGEGSWLTVV.

The chain has TRBV14 and TRBJ1-2; 9 positions match TRBD1. The CDR3 consists of 14 residues. With V trimmed by 0 bases and J by 7 bases, 3 bases remained unmatched. Germline CDR1 and CDR2: SGHDN and FVKESK. As DNA, the CDR3 is TGTGCCAGCAGCCAAGATATACAGGGGGCTGGCTACACCTTC. Its translation: CASSQDIQGAGYTF.

V gene TRBV5-5 combines with J gene TRBJ2-7; 10 nucleotides match TRBD1. J was trimmed by 0 bases and V by 2 bases; bases with no gene match: 8. CDR3 length equals 17 residues. Germline V gene lookup returns CDR1 SGHKS and CDR2 YYEKEE (reference sequence). The CDR3 spells CASSFGTGAQSSYEQYF. CDR3 coding DNA: TGTGCCAGCAGCTTCGGGACAGGGGCCCAAAGCTCCTACGAGCAGTACTTC.

This clone showed up just once. This chain uses TRBV7-2 with TRBJ1-5, with D tentatively TRBD1 (5 bases). Looked up from germline, CDR1 is SGHTA and CDR2 is FQGNSA. V lost 5 bases and J lost 3, with 11 bases in between. CDR3 length: 14 amino acids. The CDR3 sequence: CASSPGHFNQPQHF. DNA for the CDR3: TGTGCCAGCAGCCCCGGACACTTCAATCAGCCCCAGCATTTT.

This sequence joins TRBV28 and TRBJ2-3; 10 bases align to TRBD1. Germline-derived CDR1 and CDR2 are MDHEN and SYDVKM. There are 15 residues in the CDR3. The V segment lost 5 bases and the J segment 9 bases; nucleotides outside the gene matches: 11. CDR3 nucleotides: TGTGCCAGCAGTGGGGAGGACAGGGGGTCTGGAACGCAGTATTTT. Encoded protein: CASSGEDRGSGTQYF.

The chain carries TRBV19 and TRBJ1-3; no clear D gene. The CDR3 consists of 15 residues. Germline lookup yields CDR1 LNHDA and CDR2 SQIVND (reference sequence). The V end was cut by 0 bases, the J end by 4 bases, with 10 bases between. CDR3 protein: CASSIERGGGNTIYF. In nucleotides, the CDR3 is TGTGCCAGTAGTATAGAGAGAGGTGGAGGAAACACCATATATTTT.

CDR3 sequence: CAWSVERAGNTIYF. The CDR3, as DNA: TGTGCCTGGAGTGTTGAGAGGGCTGGAAACACCATATATTTT. The rearrangement joins TRBV30 to TRBJ1-3; no clear D gene. The CDR3 contains 14 residues. Per the germline V gene, CDR1 is GTSNPN and CDR2 is SVGIG (reference sequence). V dropped 0 bases and J dropped 2 bases, with 8 bases sitting between them.